Shown below are 21 T cell receptor beta chains from a single sample sequenced in a study of graft-versus-host responses after intestinal transplantation. Sequencing was performed with immunoSEQ multiplex PCR; in TCRdb, only in-frame clones are kept and a portion is missing. The sample includes around 25,000 clones, around 78% of them seen just once. The sequences come from PBMCs, collected approximately four weeks after intestinal transplant. The receptors originated from a human patient who received an intestinal transplant, so some T cells may come from the graft donor.

This clone appeared a few times. The chain uses TRBV6-1 and TRBJ2-7, with TRBD2 identical over 7 bases. Germline V gene sequence: CDR1 MNHNS, CDR2 SASEGT. J was trimmed by 0 bases and V by 6 bases; bases with no gene match: 5. The CDR3 runs 14 residues. In DNA, the CDR3 is TGTGCCAGCAGGCCCCGGGACTACTCCTACGAGCAGTACTTC. This codes for CASRPRDYSYEQYF.

V usage is TRBV30 and J usage is TRBJ2-7; TRBD2 aligns across 12 bases. J gave up 7 bases and V 3 bases, and 13 bases lay outside the gene matches. CDR1 and CDR2 from the germline V gene are GTSNPN and SVGIG (reference sequence). The CDR3 totals 16 residues. In nucleotides, the CDR3 is TGTGCCTGGAGCCCTCGAAGGACTAGCGGGATGGGGGAGCAGTACTTC. Translating it yields CAWSPRRTSGMGEQYF.

This clone appeared a few times. This chain connects TRBV15 to TRBJ2-5; perhaps D is TRBD1 or TRBD2 (5 bases each). V was pared by 3 bases and J by 2 bases, with 13 bases between. Germline V gene data show CDR1 as LNHNV and CDR2 as YYDKDF (reference sequence). This CDR3 region has 15 residues. CDR3 nucleotide sequence: TGTGCCACCAGCAGTGAGGGGCGGTGGCAAGAGACCCAGTACTTC. It codes for CATSSEGRWQETQYF.

CDR3 in amino acids: CASSLVFWRQRLYGYTF. For the CDR3, the DNA is TGCGCCAGCAGCCTCGTCTTTTGGCGCCAACGACTCTATGGCTACACCTTC. V and J are TRBV5-1 and TRBJ1-2; no clear D. Between the trimmed V and J ends, which lost 4 bases and 4 bases, there was a span of 23 bases. CDR3 length equals 17 residues. Germline V gene data show CDR1 as SGHRS and CDR2 as YFSETQ.

This clone has a handful of counts. This CDR3 is CASSRRAGVTYEQYF. Here the CDR3 DNA reads TGTGCCAGCAGCCGCCGGGCGGGGGTTACCTACGAGCAGTACTTC. The J gene is TRBJ2-7, the V gene TRBV5-4; 7 bases line up with TRBD2. The J segment lost 2 bases and the V segment lost 4 bases, leaving 9 bases of the junction unmatched. CDR1 and CDR2 from the germline V gene are SGHNT and YYREEE (reference sequence). There are 15 residues in the CDR3.

V and J are TRBV2 and TRBJ1-3, with TRBD1 as a possible D gene (5 bases). The V end lost 7 bases, the J end lost 9 bases, and 13 bases lay between the germline ends. CDR3 size: 12 residues. The germline V gene has CDR1 SNHLY and CDR2 FYNNEI. The CDR3 coding sequence is TGTGCCAGCACGGTGACGGGGGGCACCATATATTTT. It codes for CASTVTGGTIYF.

The chain has TRBV19 and TRBJ2-5; 8 nucleotides align to TRBD2. There are 18 residues in the CDR3. Germline trimming cut 2 bases from V and 1 base from J; bases unmatched to any gene: 12. The V gene's germline CDR1 is LNHDA and CDR2 SQIVND (reference sequence). The CDR3 spells CASSIRGVSGRIQETQYF. The CDR3 DNA sequence: TGTGCCAGTAGTATACGAGGAGTGAGCGGGAGAATCCAAGAGACCCAGTACTTC.

This clone was recorded a few times. The rearrangement uses TRBV19 and TRBJ2-7, with D maybe TRBD2 (7 bases). V was cut by 0 bases and J by 4 bases, with 16 bases left in between. Germline V gives CDR1 LNHDA, CDR2 SQIVND (reference sequence). The CDR3 runs to 16 residues. CDR3 sequence: CASSIDSGGLGYEQYF. In nucleotides, the CDR3 is TGTGCCAGTAGTATAGATTCCGGGGGGCTTGGGTACGAGCAGTACTTC.

Comments on this clone: Compared with germline, one end of the junction differs, possibly owing to a read error. J is TRBJ2-1 and V is TRBV5-4, with 16 bases that match TRBD2. This CDR3 is built from 13 residues. The germline CDR1 and CDR2 sequences are SGHNT and YYREEE (reference sequence). The CDR3 loop is CASSLAGTSGRVF. The CDR3 coding sequence is TGTGCCAGCAGCTTGGCAGGGACTAGCGGGAGGGTCTTC.

V is TRBV29-1 and J is TRBJ2-5; 11 positions agree with TRBD2. CDR3 size: 14 residues. Looked up from germline, CDR1 is SQVTM and CDR2 is ANQGSEA. Trimming at V came to 7 bases and at J to 6 bases, leaving 10 bases not matched to a gene. The CDR3 sequence: CSGDSGTSGKTQYF. CDR3 coding DNA: TGCAGCGGCGACTCCGGGACTAGCGGAAAGACCCAGTACTTC.

V usage is TRBV6-5 and J usage is TRBJ2-7; 8 nucleotides line up with TRBD1. The ends lost 7 bases at V and 3 bases at J; junction bases unmatched: 5. The CDR3 totals 13 residues. The germline gives CDR1 MNHEY, CDR2 SVGAGI. The CDR3 region has the DNA TGTGCCAGCAAACAGGGGGACTTCTACGAGCAGTACTTC. Translated: CASKQGDFYEQYF.

The genes are TRBV6-7 and TRBJ1-2; D uncertain. TRBV6-7 is an ORF, and what it does is uncertain. This CDR3 spans 13 amino acids. Between the trimmed V and J ends, which lost 10 bases and 0 bases, there was a span of 12 bases. Written as DNA, the CDR3 is TGTGCCAAGGCAGGAACTGCTAACTATGGCTACACCTTC. Translation: CAKAGTANYGYTF.

The rearrangement links TRBV25-1 to TRBJ2-3; TRBD2 matches 9 bases. Germline V gene data show CDR1 as MGHDK and CDR2 as SYGVNS. The CDR3 is 17 amino acids. Losses at the gene ends were 2 bases for V and 0 bases for J; bases not matched to a gene: 6. The CDR3: CASSEEGTSGSTDTQYF. CDR3 bases: TGTGCCAGCAGTGAAGAAGGCACTAGCGGGAGCACAGATACGCAGTATTTT.

This clone has just a few counts. This rearrangement joins TRBV7-6 to TRBJ2-1, with D perhaps matching TRBD2 (7 bases). The CDR3 is 15 amino acids. Trimming took off 0 bases at V and 6 bases at J, with 12 bases between the two ends. Germline V gives CDR1 SGHVS, CDR2 FNYEAQ. The CDR3, as DNA: TGTGCCAGCAGCTTAGCGGGGGGGGCTAGCAATGAGCAGTTCTTC. Amino acid sequence: CASSLAGGASNEQFF.

This sequence joins TRBV2 and TRBJ2-3; 13 bases agree with TRBD2. Germline V gene lookup returns CDR1 SNHLY and CDR2 FYNNEI. The CDR3 length is 17 residues. The junction had 5 bases not matched to a gene; V was cut back by 3 bases and J by 2 bases. The CDR3 region is CASSEGLAGRHTDTQYF. The CDR3 DNA follows: TGTGCCAGCAGTGAGGGACTAGCGGGGAGACACACAGATACGCAGTATTTT.

The chain employs TRBV2 and TRBJ1-1; D might be TRBD1 (5 bases). The CDR3 totals 16 residues. Trimming removed 2 bases at V and 5 bases at J, with 18 bases between. Germline CDR1 and CDR2: SNHLY and FYNNEI. The CDR3 nucleotides are TGTGCCAGCAGTGAATCGGGGGATGGGGGAGGAACTGAAGCTTTCTTT. Amino acid sequence: CASSESGDGGGTEAFF.

The V gene is TRBV7-9, the J gene TRBJ2-6; no clear D gene. CDR1 SEHNR and CDR2 FQNEAQ come from the germline V gene (reference sequence). The CDR3 is 15 amino acids. The V and J ends lost 0 bases and 1 base respectively, with 4 bases between them. The CDR3 sequence: CASSLAGSGANVLTF. CDR3 nucleotide sequence: TGTGCCAGCAGCTTAGCAGGGTCTGGGGCCAACGTCCTGACTTTC.

The chain has TRBV6-5 and TRBJ2-1; D possibly uses TRBD1 or TRBD2 (5 bases each). The V end was cut by 6 bases, the J end by 4 bases, with 16 bases between. Germline loops: CDR1 MNHEY, CDR2 SVGAGI. The CDR3 is made up of 15 amino acids. The CDR3, as DNA: TGTGCCAGCAGAGGATCGGGACGTTCTTACAATGAGCAGTTCTTC. Translation: CASRGSGRSYNEQFF.

J is TRBJ2-1 and V is TRBV6-1; no firm D call. The CDR3 consists of 13 residues. Trimming took 3 bases from V and 6 from J, leaving 9 bases between them. From germline, CDR1 is MNHNS and CDR2 SASEGT. The CDR3 region is CASSDGGVNEQFF. CDR3 sequence (DNA): TGTGCCAGCAGTGACGGTGGGGTCAATGAGCAGTTCTTC.

The V call is TRBV10-1, the J call TRBJ2-5, with a tentative D call TRBD2 (5 bases). CDR1 is WNHNN, CDR2 SYGVQD, per germline (reference sequence). This CDR3 is built from 13 residues. Deletions cut 3 bases from V and 1 base from J, with 6 bases between. The CDR3 sequence is CASSDGVQETQYF. The CDR3 DNA sequence: TGCGCCAGCAGTGACGGGGTCCAAGAGACCCAGTACTTC.

The V call is TRBV19, the J call TRBJ1-2; possibly TRBD1 for D (5 bases). Germline V gene data show CDR1 as LNHDA and CDR2 as SQIVND (reference sequence). The germline V and J ends were trimmed by 4 bases and 8 bases, with 11 bases remaining between them. CDR3 length equals 12 residues. The CDR3 bases are TGTGCCAGTAGTACAGGGATTTGGGGCTACACCTTC. This gives the protein CASSTGIWGYTF.